The 2 T cell receptor beta chains below come from one sample, sequenced in a study of OX40 agonist ivuxolimab in advanced cancers. TCRdb's table, derived via immunoSEQ multiplex PCR, lists solely in-frame clones and lacks some. The repertoire includes approximately 50,000 clones, 85% to 90% of them detected once, and 0.75% to 0.9% sits in the top ten. Source: CD4+ or CD8+ T cells sorted from blood, taken in a trial of the OX40 agonist ivuxolimab. The receptor set was obtained from an adult with an advanced solid tumor such as melanoma, head and neck, liver or kidney cancer.

The chain combines TRBV27 with TRBJ2-3; 8 bases match TRBD1. This CDR3 has 16 amino acids. Germline-derived CDR1 and CDR2 are MNHEY and SMNVEV (reference sequence). Trimming took 3 bases from V and 2 from J; bases not matched to a gene: 7. The CDR3 protein is CASSFSGTGLTDTQYF. In nucleotides, the CDR3 is TGTGCCAGCAGTTTCTCCGGGACAGGCCTCACAGATACGCAGTATTTT.

V and J are TRBV2 and TRBJ1-2; no definite D call. Trimming cost V 5 bases and J 3 bases, with 16 bases left between them. CDR1 is SNHLY, CDR2 FYNNEI, per germline. This CDR3 contains 15 residues. DNA for the CDR3: TGTGCCAGCAGTCCCAGGACGCGGTCGGACTATGGCTACACCTTC. It specifies CASSPRTRSDYGYTF.